This TCR beta chain appears in the sequencing data of a study of monozygotic twins with cystic fibrosis. The V and J ends lost 1 base and 0 bases, in that order; junction bases with no gene match: 3. There are 16 residues in the CDR3. Germline CDR1 MNHNY, CDR2 SVGAGI (reference sequence). Profiled with immunoSEQ multiplex PCR; TCRdb holds only in-frame clones, not every one. In the table there are about 22,000 clones, less than 98% of which are singletons. The chain links TRBV6-6 to TRBJ2-1; 7 bases line up with TRBD2. Sequencing was done on a sample of blood. The clonotype originates from a girl under 18 with cystic fibrosis. The CDR3, as DNA: TGTGCCAGCAGTTACTGGGGCGGGAGCTCCTACAATGAGCAGTTCTTC. Its protein product is CASSYWGGSSYNEQFF.